This is a list of T cell receptor beta chains from one sample in a study of graft-versus-host responses after intestinal transplantation. Repertoires were generated with immunoSEQ multiplex PCR, while TCRdb's copy carries only in-frame clones and drops some. The sample yields 110,000 to 150,000 clones, approximately 91% seen once. Their specific antigens are unknown. Sequenced here: unstimulated CD4+ T cells sorted from spleen or lymph node cells, sampled before intestinal transplant. These receptors all stem from a human donor who received an intestinal transplant. Each CDR3 is given without its conserved first and last residue. D genes are given only for firm matches. Only some rows state a clone size, as once, few, many or a class for expanded clones.

cdr3_aa v_call clone_size d_call j_call
ASSTTGTGNQPQH TRBV28 NA NA TRBJ1-5
ASSPSGTVNSPLH TRBV5-8 NA TRBD1 TRBJ1-6
ASSSNALAGGEQF TRBV6-1 NA TRBD2 TRBJ2-1
ASSSGLARRNEQF TRBV7-3 NA TRBD2 TRBJ2-1
ASSLTNPNSYNSPLH TRBV7-3 NA NA TRBJ1-6
ASRERENTEAF TRBV5-1 NA NA TRBJ1-1
ASSTGQGADETQY TRBV19 NA TRBD1 TRBJ2-5
ASTAGDYEQY TRBV10-2 NA TRBD2 TRBJ2-7
ASSLENWGGPIRETQY TRBV7-2 NA NA TRBJ2-5
ASRSTGTYNEQF TRBV28 once TRBD1 TRBJ2-1
ASSLESSYNSPLH TRBV7-9 NA NA TRBJ1-6
ASSLDRAYEQY TRBV5-6 few NA TRBJ2-7
AWSRGSSYEQY TRBV30 NA NA TRBJ2-7
ATSRSDTWWDGYT TRBV15 once NA TRBJ1-2
ASTEGVGTYEQY TRBV25-1 NA NA TRBJ2-7
ASSARHTRDAF TRBV7-9 NA NA TRBJ1-1
ASTSNPRQGAGEQY TRBV27 NA TRBD1 TRBJ2-7
ASSLAAGQETQY TRBV5-1 once NA TRBJ2-5
ASSLSVGTEAF TRBV27 once NA TRBJ1-1
ASAGTSGETQY TRBV2 NA NA TRBJ2-5